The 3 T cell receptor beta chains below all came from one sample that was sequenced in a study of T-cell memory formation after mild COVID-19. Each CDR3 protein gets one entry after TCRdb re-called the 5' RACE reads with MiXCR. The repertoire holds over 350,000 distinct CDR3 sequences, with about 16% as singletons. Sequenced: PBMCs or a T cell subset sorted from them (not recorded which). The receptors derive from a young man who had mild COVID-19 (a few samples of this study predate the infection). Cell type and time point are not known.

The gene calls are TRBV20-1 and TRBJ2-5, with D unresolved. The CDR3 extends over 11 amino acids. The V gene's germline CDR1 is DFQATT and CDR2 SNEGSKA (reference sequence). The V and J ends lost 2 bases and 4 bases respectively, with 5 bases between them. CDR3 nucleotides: TGCAGTGCTAGATTCCGAGAGACCCAGTACTTC. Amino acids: CSARFRETQYF.

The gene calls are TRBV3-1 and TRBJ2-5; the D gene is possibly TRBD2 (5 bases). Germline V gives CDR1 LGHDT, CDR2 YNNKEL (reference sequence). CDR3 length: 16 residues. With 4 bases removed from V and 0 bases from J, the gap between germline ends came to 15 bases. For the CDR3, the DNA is TGTGCCAGCAGCCCTACCCTGACGGGATACCAAGAGACCCAGTACTTC. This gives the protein CASSPTLTGYQETQYF.

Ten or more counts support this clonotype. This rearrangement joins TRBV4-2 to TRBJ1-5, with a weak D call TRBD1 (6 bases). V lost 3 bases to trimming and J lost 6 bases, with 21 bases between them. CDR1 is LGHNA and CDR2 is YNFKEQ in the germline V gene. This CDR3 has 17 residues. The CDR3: CASSHNMKGGPGQPQHF. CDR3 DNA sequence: TGTGCCAGCAGCCATAACATGAAGGGGGGGCCGGGTCAGCCCCAGCATTTT.